This TCR beta chain is from a study of preoperative IRX-2 immunotherapy in early breast cancer (dated by TCRdb to between 2018 and 2021). Regarding this clone: Its recognized antigen is unknown. No much larger clone exists at a distance of one base, and base qualities are not known.

In light of the paper, this sample's treatment or condition label describes: preoperative locoregional IRX-2 cytokine immunotherapy. The samples were obtained from a phase Ib study in which preoperative, locoregional IRX-2 cytokine immunotherapy intended to prime immune responses was tested. The donors were early-stage breast cancer patients who were given IRX-2 prior to surgery. The library was made by the immunoSEQ multiplex PCR assay. Held by TCRdb, this immuneACCESS table contains in-frame sequences only and omits some clones. Under half of the omission traces to an unresolved V gene where checked; the cause of the rest is unknown. The sample yields approximately 24,000 clones; roughly four fifths were counted once. The ten largest account for about 1.2% of the sample. V is cut by 6 bases and J by 2 bases, and the space between the germline ends is 16 bases. CDR1 MGHDK and CDR2 SYGVNS were looked up in the germline V gene. The cysteine opens and the phenylalanine closes a CDR3 of 15 amino acids. The kept DNA is CDR3 alone, 45 bases in frame from the first base.

The sequence derives from a human donor with breast cancer. Sample: lymph node tissue, taken after IRX-2 immunotherapy. The chain is assembled from TRBV25-1 and TRBJ1-2, and possibly TRBD1, on 5 matching bases. The base sequence is TGTGCCAGCAGGGTTACAGGAAAGGGGAACTATGGCTACACCTTC. Translated, this is CASRVTGKGNYGYTF.